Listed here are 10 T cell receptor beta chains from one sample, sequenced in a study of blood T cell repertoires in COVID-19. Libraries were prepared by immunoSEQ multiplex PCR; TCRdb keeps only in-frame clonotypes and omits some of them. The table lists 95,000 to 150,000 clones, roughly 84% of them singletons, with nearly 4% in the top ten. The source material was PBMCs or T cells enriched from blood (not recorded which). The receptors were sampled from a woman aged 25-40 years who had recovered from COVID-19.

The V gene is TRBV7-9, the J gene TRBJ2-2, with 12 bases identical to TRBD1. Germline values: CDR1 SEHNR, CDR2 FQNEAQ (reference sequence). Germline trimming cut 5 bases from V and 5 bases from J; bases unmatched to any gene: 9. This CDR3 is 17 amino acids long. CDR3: CASSLEGQGALTGELFF. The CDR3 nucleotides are TGTGCCAGCAGCCTCGAGGGACAGGGGGCGCTGACCGGGGAGCTGTTTTTT.

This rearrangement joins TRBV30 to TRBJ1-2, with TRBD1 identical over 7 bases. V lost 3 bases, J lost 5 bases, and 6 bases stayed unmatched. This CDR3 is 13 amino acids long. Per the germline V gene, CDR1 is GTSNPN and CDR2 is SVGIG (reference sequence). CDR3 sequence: CAWRGGQPYGYTF. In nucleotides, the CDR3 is TGTGCCTGGAGGGGGGGACAGCCTTATGGCTACACCTTC.

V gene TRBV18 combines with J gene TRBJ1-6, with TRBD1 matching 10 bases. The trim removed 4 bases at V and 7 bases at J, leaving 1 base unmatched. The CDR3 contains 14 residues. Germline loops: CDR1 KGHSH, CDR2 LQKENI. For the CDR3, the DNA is TGTGCCAGCTCACGGGACAGGGGAAATTCACCCCTCCACTTT. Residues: CASSRDRGNSPLHF.

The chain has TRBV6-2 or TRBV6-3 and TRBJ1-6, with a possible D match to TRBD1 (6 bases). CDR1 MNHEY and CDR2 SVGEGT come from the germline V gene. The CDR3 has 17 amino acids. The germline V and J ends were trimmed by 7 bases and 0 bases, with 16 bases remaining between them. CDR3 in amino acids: CASTPRDTSSYNSPLHF. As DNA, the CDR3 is TGTGCCAGCACCCCCAGGGACACGAGCTCCTATAATTCACCCCTCCACTTT.

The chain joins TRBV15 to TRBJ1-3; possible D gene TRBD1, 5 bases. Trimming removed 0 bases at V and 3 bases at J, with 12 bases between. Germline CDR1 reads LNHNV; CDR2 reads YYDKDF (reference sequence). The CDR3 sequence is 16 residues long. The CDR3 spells CATSRERGAGGNTIYF. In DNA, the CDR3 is TGTGCCACCAGCAGAGAGCGGGGCGCGGGTGGAAACACCATATATTTT.

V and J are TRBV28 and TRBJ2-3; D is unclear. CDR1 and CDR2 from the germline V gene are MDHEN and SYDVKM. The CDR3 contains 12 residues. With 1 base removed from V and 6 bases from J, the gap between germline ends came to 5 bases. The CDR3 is CASSLYLDTQYF. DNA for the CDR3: TGTGCCAGCAGTTTATATCTGGATACGCAGTATTTT.

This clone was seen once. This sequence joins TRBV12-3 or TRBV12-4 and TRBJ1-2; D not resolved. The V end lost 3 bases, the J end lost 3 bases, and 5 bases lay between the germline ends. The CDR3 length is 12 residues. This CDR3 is CASSFADYGYTF. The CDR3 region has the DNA TGTGCCAGCAGTTTTGCGGACTATGGCTACACCTTC.

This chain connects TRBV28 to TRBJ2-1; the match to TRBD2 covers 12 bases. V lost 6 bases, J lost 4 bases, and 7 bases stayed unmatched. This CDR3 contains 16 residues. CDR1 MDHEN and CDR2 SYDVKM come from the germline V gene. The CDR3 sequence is CASRYNLAGGYNEQFF. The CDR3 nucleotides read TGTGCCAGCAGATATAATCTAGCGGGAGGGTACAATGAGCAGTTCTTC.

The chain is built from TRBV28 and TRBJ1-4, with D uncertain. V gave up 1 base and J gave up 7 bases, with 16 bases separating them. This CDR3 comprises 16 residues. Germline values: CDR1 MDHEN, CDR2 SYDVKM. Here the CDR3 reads CASSLSFTVGGEKLFF. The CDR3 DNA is TGTGCCAGCAGTTTATCGTTCACGGTAGGAGGTGAAAAACTGTTTTTT.

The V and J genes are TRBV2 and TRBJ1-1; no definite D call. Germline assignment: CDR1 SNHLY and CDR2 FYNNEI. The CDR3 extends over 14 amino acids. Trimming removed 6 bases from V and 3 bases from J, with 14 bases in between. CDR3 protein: CASRLDGEYTEAFF. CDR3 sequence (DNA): TGTGCCAGCAGATTAGACGGAGAGTACACTGAAGCTTTCTTT.